A selection of T cell receptor beta chains follows, all from one sample in a study of blood T cells in healthy people across ages. One entry per CDR3 protein results from TCRdb running MiXCR on the 5' RACE reads. The repertoire consists of about 930,000 distinct CDR3 sequences, with under 35% occurring once and the leading ten covering roughly a tenth. In addition, the sample was reused for a study of T cells of mothers and their children.

The sequenced material came from blood. The source is a woman aged 40 to 50 in good health. Both conserved end residues are part of each CDR3. Fields, in order: D gene, V gene, clone size, J gene, CDR3 DNA, CDR3 protein. The D gene is left open where the match is weak. The listing skips clone size in some rows; elsewhere it reads once, few, many or a size class.

>NA|TRBV5-1|NA|TRBJ1-1
TGCGCCAGCAGCTTACCGGAGAACACTGAAGCTTTCTTT
CASSLPENTEAFF
>NA|TRBV28|NA|TRBJ1-5
TGTGCCAGCAGTTCAGGGAGGGGAGGCAATCAGCCCCAGCATTTT
CASSSGRGGNQPQHF
>NA|TRBV7-9|many|TRBJ2-7
TGTGCCAGCAGCCCCCGGGACAAATACGAGCAGTACTTC
CASSPRDKYEQYF
>NA|TRBV12-3/TRBV12-4|many|TRBJ1-2
TGTGCCAGCAGTTCCCCCTCAGCTGGCTACACCTTC
CASSSPSAGYTF
>NA|TRBV20-1|few|TRBJ1-6
TGCAGTGCTAGGCCCTCCGGACTCTATAATTCACCCCTCCACTTT
CSARPSGLYNSPLHF
>NA|TRBV27|few|TRBJ2-7
TGTGCCAGCAGTTTAAACAGGCTGTCAGGGAACGAGCAGTACTTC
CASSLNRLSGNEQYF
>NA|TRBV12-3/TRBV12-4|NA|TRBJ1-1
TGTGCCAGCAAGTGGGAGGGGAGAGCAGGCACTGAAGCTTTCTTT
CASKWEGRAGTEAFF
>NA|TRBV5-1|many|TRBJ2-7
TGCGCCAGCAGCTCCCAATCCGGGCTCTACGAGCAGTACTTC
CASSSQSGLYEQYF
>NA|TRBV12-3/TRBV12-4|few|TRBJ2-6
TGTGCCAGCAGCCAGGGCACTGGGGCCAACGTCCTGACTTTC
CASSQGTGANVLTF
>TRBD1|TRBV5-1|many|TRBJ1-2
TGCGCCAGCGGACAGGCCTCCTATGGCTACACCTTC
CASGQASYGYTF
>NA|TRBV6-2/TRBV6-3|NA|TRBJ2-3
TGTGCCAGCAATCCCAGGGGGGTTGAAGCAGATACGCAGTATTTT
CASNPRGVEADTQYF
>TRBD1|TRBV18|NA|TRBJ2-3
TGTGCCAGCTCGACCATCGGACAGGGCCCAGATACGCAGTATTTT
CASSTIGQGPDTQYF
>NA|TRBV20-1|NA|TRBJ1-1
TGCAGTGCAATGGTGGGGGGCGGTCGGACTGAAGCTTTCTTT
CSAMVGGGRTEAFF
>NA|TRBV6-6|NA|TRBJ2-2
TGTGCCAGCAGTGTCCAGGGGATAGGCGGGGAGCTGTTTTTT
CASSVQGIGGELFF
>TRBD2|TRBV4-3|NA|TRBJ2-1
TGCGCCAGCAGCCAAGACATCTACTTGCGGGGGGTAACATACAATGAGCAGTTCTTC
CASSQDIYLRGVTYNEQFF
>NA|TRBV7-3|few|TRBJ2-6
TGTGCCAGCAGCCCACACCGAATGGGCTCTGGGGCCAACGTCCTGACTTTC
CASSPHRMGSGANVLTF
>TRBD1|TRBV6-4|NA|TRBJ2-5
TGTGCCAGCACCGAAAGAAACAGGGGGCGGGAGACCCAGTACTTC
CASTERNRGRETQYF
>NA|TRBV29-1|many|TRBJ1-2
TGCAGCGTTGAAGTACTTGCGTGGTATGCTCCCTATGGCTACACCTTC
CSVEVLAWYAPYGYTF
>NA|TRBV6-2/TRBV6-3|NA|TRBJ2-1
TGTGCCAGCAGCCAACCACAGGGTGCGGCCTTGGGTGAGCAGTTCTTC
CASSQPQGAALGEQFF
>NA|TRBV20-1|few|TRBJ1-1
TGCAGTGCTAGAGTGGTGGGGAAGGGAGCTTTCTTT
CSARVVGKGAFF
>NA|TRBV20-1|NA|TRBJ2-1
TGCAGTGCTAGGGGGGCCAGGGACTACAATGAGCAGTTCTTC
CSARGARDYNEQFF
>NA|TRBV7-2|NA|TRBJ2-7
TGTGCCAGCACCCCTGACGGGGGAGGCTACGAGCAGTACTTC
CASTPDGGGYEQYF
>NA|TRBV11-2|NA|TRBJ1-4
TGTGCCAGCAGCTTTAAGTCGGAAAAACTGTTTTTT
CASSFKSEKLFF
>NA|TRBV5-6|many|TRBJ2-5
TGTGCCAGCAGCTTAGAGGACAGTGTATCAATATCCCAAGAGACCCAGTACTTC
CASSLEDSVSISQETQYF
>NA|TRBV20-1|many|TRBJ1-5
TGCAGTGCTAGAGATCGGACAGGCAATCAGCCCCAGCATTTT
CSARDRTGNQPQHF
>NA|TRBV4-2|few|TRBJ2-1
TGTGCCAGCAGCCAAGATACTCGAGAAATCCCGATAAGGAATGAGCAGTTCTTC
CASSQDTREIPIRNEQFF
>NA|TRBV12-3/TRBV12-4|NA|TRBJ2-3
TGTGCCAGCACTTGGGGGGGCGCTAGCACAGATATGCAGTATTTT
CASTWGGASTDMQYF
>NA|TRBV29-1|few|TRBJ2-5
TGCAGCGTCGCAGACGGTCGGGAGACCCAGTACTTC
CSVADGRETQYF